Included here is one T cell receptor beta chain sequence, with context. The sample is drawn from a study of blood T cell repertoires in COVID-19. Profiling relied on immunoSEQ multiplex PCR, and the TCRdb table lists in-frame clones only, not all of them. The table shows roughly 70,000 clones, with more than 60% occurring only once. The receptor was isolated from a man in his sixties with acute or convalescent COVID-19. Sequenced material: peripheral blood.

DNA of the CDR3: TGTGCCAGCAGTTTAGGGCGGGGGGGGAACACTGAAGCTTTCTTT. As protein: CASSLGRGGNTEAFF. The genes are TRBV27 and TRBJ1-1, with TRBD1 as a possible D gene (5 bases). The germline V and J ends were trimmed by 2 bases and 1 base, with 11 bases remaining between them. The CDR3 covers 15 residues. The germline V gene encodes CDR1 MNHEY and CDR2 SMNVEV (reference sequence).